This T cell receptor beta chain stems from a study of T cell responses to AZD1222 COVID-19 vaccine. Study results and limitations: Repertoires were sampled only after the peak T cell response. Variant regions that are unmutated are reportedly the target of nearly half of spike-specific TCRs. A mostly white British donor set with more females was recruited, and clonal diversity was possibly underestimated.

The V gene's germline CDR1 is SGHRS and CDR2 YFSETQ. The V segment lost 6 bases and the J segment 4 bases; nucleotides outside the gene matches: 10. This CDR3 contains 16 residues. The repertoire was sequenced with immunoSEQ multiplex PCR; TCRdb's copy has only in-frame clones and lacks some. The sample carries tens of thousands of clones, approximately 80% recorded once. Second-dose recipients at about 4 or about 12 weeks were treated as one pooled group. A remark on this clone: Its antigen is not known.

The receptor was isolated from an adult who received the AZD1222 COVID-19 vaccine. The V gene is TRBV5-1, the J gene TRBJ2-2, with TRBD2 matching over 9 bases. The starting material was peripheral blood, obtained 28 days after the second AZD1222 dose. In DNA form, the CDR3 reads TGCGCCAGCACCATTTTAGCGGGAGTGTTCACCGGGGAGCTGTTTTTT. Its translation: CASTILAGVFTGELFF.